The next 15 T cell receptor beta chains were all read from a single sample in a study of T cell repertoires in cytomegalovirus infection. TCRdb itself ran the reads through MiXCR, one entry per CDR3 protein. The data contain fewer than 550,000 distinct CDR3 sequences, around 11% of them singletons. Input material: PBMCs. The receptors derive from a human donor in good health (CMV status not recorded). Some clones in this sample may be carry-over from other donors' samples.

This clonotype was picked up many times. This rearrangement joins TRBV7-2 to TRBJ2-1; D unresolved. Germline V CDR1 and CDR2: SGHTA, FQGNSA. The CDR3 extends over 13 amino acids. Trimming stripped 6 bases from V and 8 bases from J, with 14 bases between. The CDR3 here is CASSSPARHEQFF. The CDR3 DNA is TGTGCCAGCAGTTCCCCGGCCCGCCATGAGCAGTTCTTC.

This clonotype was counted many times. V is TRBV14 and J is TRBJ2-3, with 10 bases that match TRBD2. Germline V lookup: CDR1 SGHDN, CDR2 FVKESK. This CDR3 is 16 amino acids long. The V and J ends lost 5 bases and 4 bases, in that order; junction bases with no gene match: 9. The CDR3 here is CASSFQGGLASDTQYF. DNA of the CDR3: TGTGCCAGCAGCTTCCAAGGGGGACTAGCGTCAGATACGCAGTATTTT. The full variable domain, completed using reference TRBV14 and TRBJ2-3, is EAGVTQFPSHSVIEKGQTVTLRCDPISGHDNLYWYRRVMGKEIKFLLHFVKESKQDESGMPNNRFLAERTGGTYSTLKVQPAELEDSGVYFCASSFQGGLASDTQYFGPGTRLTVL.

This clonotype has just a few counts. This chain connects TRBV29-1 to TRBJ2-7, with 7 nucleotides matching TRBD1. The CDR3 loop spans 14 amino acids. Looked up from germline, CDR1 is SQVTM and CDR2 is ANQGSEA. The J segment lost 0 bases and the V segment lost 6 bases, leaving 8 bases of the junction unmatched. CDR3 sequence reads: CSVVSGTASYEQYF. The CDR3 coding sequence is TGCAGCGTAGTGTCCGGGACAGCCTCCTACGAGCAGTACTTC.

The table lists this clonotype with many counts. This chain connects TRBV27 to TRBJ1-2; 8 nucleotides line up with TRBD1. V shed 4 bases, J shed 4 bases, and the junction held 2 bases outside the gene matches. The CDR3 consists of 13 residues. Germline V lookup: CDR1 MNHEY, CDR2 SMNVEV (reference sequence). The DNA of the CDR3 is TGTGCCAGCAGTTGGGACAGGTTCTATGGCTACACCTTC. Translating gives CASSWDRFYGYTF.

The table lists this clonotype with a few counts. V gene TRBV7-6 combines with J gene TRBJ2-5; the D is unclear. The CDR3 is 12 amino acids. Deletions cut 5 bases from V and 5 bases from J, with 9 bases between. The germline CDR1 and CDR2 sequences are SGHVS and FNYEAQ. CDR3 bases: TGTGCCAGCAGCGACCACGAGGAGACCCAGTACTTC. Protein: CASSDHEETQYF. Combining the CDR3 with reference TRBV7-6 and TRBJ2-5 gives the whole variable domain GAGVSQSPRYKVTKRGQDVALRCDPISGHVSLYWYRQALGQGPEFLTYFNYEAQQDKSGLPNDRFSAERPEGSISTLTIQRTEQRDSAMYRCASSDHEETQYFGPGTRLLVL.

This clonotype was counted at least ten times. The chain couples TRBV5-4 to TRBJ1-2; TRBD1 matches 7 bases. Germline lookup yields CDR1 SGHNT and CDR2 YYREEE (reference sequence). V was clipped by 5 bases and J by 3 bases; unmatched bases: 4. The length of the CDR3 is 13 residues. The CDR3 sequence: CASSRGTDYGYTF. The CDR3 coding sequence is TGTGCCAGCAGTCGAGGGACAGACTATGGCTACACCTTC. Drawing the rest from reference TRBV5-4 and TRBJ1-2, the complete variable domain is ETGVTQSPTHLIKTRGQQVTLRCSSQSGHNTVSWYQQALGQGPQFIFQYYREEENGRGNFPPRFSGLQFPNYSSELNVNALELDDSALYLCASSRGTDYGYTFGSGTRLTVV.

This clonotype was counted many times. The chain uses TRBV20-1 and TRBJ1-1; D may be TRBD1 (5 bases). Deletions cut 8 bases from V and 1 base from J, with 11 bases between. This CDR3 comprises 12 residues. Germline V gene data show CDR1 as DFQATT and CDR2 as SNEGSKA (reference sequence). The DNA for the CDR3 is TGCAGTATCTTTACAGGGAACACTGAAGCTTTCTTT. This codes for CSIFTGNTEAFF.

This clonotype has more than one count but fewer than ten. The V and J genes are TRBV25-1 and TRBJ2-4; perhaps TRBD2 as D (7 bases). Deletions cut 2 bases from V and 6 bases from J, with 17 bases between. The CDR3 totals 16 residues. Looked up from germline, CDR1 is MGHDK and CDR2 is SYGVNS. The CDR3 sequence is CASSEKRGGEGNIQYF. The CDR3 region has the DNA TGTGCCAGCAGTGAAAAGAGGGGGGGTGAGGGAAACATTCAGTACTTC.

Ten or more counts support this clonotype. V usage is TRBV7-2 and J usage is TRBJ1-2; D is perhaps TRBD1 (5 bases). The CDR3 extends over 13 amino acids. V lost 5 bases and J 8 bases, leaving 15 bases between the germline ends. Germline CDR1 SGHTA, CDR2 FQGNSA. CDR3 region: CASSLTPGPGYTF. The CDR3 DNA follows: TGTGCCAGCAGCCTTACCCCGGGGCCAGGCTACACCTTC.

This clonotype was recorded many times. The chain carries TRBV12-3 or TRBV12-4 and TRBJ1-2; D remains unclear. V was trimmed by 6 bases and J by 0 bases, leaving 11 bases between them. The CDR3 is 14 amino acids. This CDR3 is CASSLSRANYGYTF. DNA of the CDR3: TGTGCCAGCAGCTTAAGTCGAGCTAACTATGGCTACACCTTC.

This clonotype has just a few counts. The chain recombines TRBV18 with TRBJ1-5, with D unclear. V was pared by 2 bases and J by 10 bases, with 15 bases between. CDR1 and CDR2 from the germline V gene are KGHSH and LQKENI. The CDR3 contains 14 residues. This CDR3 reads CASSPASGKLPQHF. The CDR3 DNA is TGTGCCAGCTCACCAGCGTCAGGCAAATTACCCCAGCATTTT.

This clonotype was observed a handful of times. The chain carries TRBV18 and TRBJ2-1; 7 nucleotides agree with TRBD2. There are 17 residues in the CDR3. Germline CDR1 is KGHSH and CDR2 is LQKENI. V dropped 3 bases and J dropped 3; count of bases not matched to a gene: 11. The CDR3 DNA follows: TGTGCCAGCTCACCTCCCCCGGGGGGTAGTCGCTACAATGAGCAGTTCTTC. Translating gives CASSPPPGGSRYNEQFF.

J is TRBJ2-2 and V is TRBV19, with no clear D. Per the germline V gene, CDR1 is LNHDA and CDR2 is SQIVND (reference sequence). This CDR3 spans 12 amino acids. The V gene lost 4 bases and the J gene lost 6 bases, with 6 bases spanning the gap. The DNA for the CDR3 is TGTGCCAGTAGTACCCTCGCCGGGGAGCTGTTTTTT. Residues: CASSTLAGELFF.

The chain joins TRBV20-1 to TRBJ2-6, with D maybe TRBD1 (5 bases). V lost 6 bases and J 0 bases, leaving 15 bases between the germline ends. Per the germline V gene, CDR1 is DFQATT and CDR2 is SNEGSKA (reference sequence). The CDR3 is 16 residues long. Written as DNA, the CDR3 is TGCAGTGCCCGCCCGACAGTGATCTCTGGGGCCAACGTCCTGACTTTC. As protein: CSARPTVISGANVLTF.

This clonotype was detected once. At one end the junction does not follow the germline gene, possibly because of a read error. The V call is TRBV6-6, the J call TRBJ1-3; the D gene is possibly TRBD1 (5 bases). This CDR3 comprises 12 residues. Germline V lookup: CDR1 MNHNY, CDR2 SVGAGI (reference sequence). CDR3 loop: CACSRQGNTIYF. The DNA of the CDR3 is TGTGCCTGCAGTAGACAGGGAAACACCATATATTTT.